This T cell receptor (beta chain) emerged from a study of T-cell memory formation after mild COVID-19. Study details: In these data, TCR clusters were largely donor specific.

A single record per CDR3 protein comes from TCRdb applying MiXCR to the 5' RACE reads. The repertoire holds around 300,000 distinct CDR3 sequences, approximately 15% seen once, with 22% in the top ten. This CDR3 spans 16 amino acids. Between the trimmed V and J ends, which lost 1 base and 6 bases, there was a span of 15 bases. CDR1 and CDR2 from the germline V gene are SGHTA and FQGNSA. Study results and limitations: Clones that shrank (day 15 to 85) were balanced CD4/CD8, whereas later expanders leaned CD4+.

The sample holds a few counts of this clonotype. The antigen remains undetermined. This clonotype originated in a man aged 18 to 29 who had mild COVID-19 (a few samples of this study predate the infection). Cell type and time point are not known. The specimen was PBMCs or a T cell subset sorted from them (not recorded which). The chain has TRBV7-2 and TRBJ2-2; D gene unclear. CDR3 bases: TGTGCCAGCAGCTTAGGTGTGGTCGCGAGCCCCGGGGAGCTGTTTTTT. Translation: CASSLGVVASPGELFF.